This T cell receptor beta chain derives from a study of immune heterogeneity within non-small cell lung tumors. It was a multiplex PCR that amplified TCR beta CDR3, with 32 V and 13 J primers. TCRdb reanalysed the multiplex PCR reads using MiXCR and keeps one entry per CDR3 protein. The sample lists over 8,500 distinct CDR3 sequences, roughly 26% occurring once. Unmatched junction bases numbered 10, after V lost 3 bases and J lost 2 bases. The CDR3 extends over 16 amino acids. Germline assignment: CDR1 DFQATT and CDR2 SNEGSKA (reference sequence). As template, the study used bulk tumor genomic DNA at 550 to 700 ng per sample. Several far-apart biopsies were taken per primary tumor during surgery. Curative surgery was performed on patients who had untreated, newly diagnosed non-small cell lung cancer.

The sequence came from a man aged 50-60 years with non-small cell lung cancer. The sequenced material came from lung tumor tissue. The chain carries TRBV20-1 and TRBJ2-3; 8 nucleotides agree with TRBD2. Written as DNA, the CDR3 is TGCAGTGCTAGGGGACTAGAGGGGGGCCTCACAGATACGCAGTATTTT. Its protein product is CSARGLEGGLTDTQYF.